These 2 T cell receptor beta chains originate from one sample sequenced in a study of cytomegalovirus exposure and HLA in healthy donors. The assay was immunoSEQ multiplex PCR, and TCRdb's table has in-frame clones only and misses some. In the table there are 60,000 or so clones, approximately 90% of which are singletons. Material for sequencing was PBMCs. These receptors were collected from a woman between 18 and 30 years old in good health and CMV-seronegative.

The chain recombines TRBV29-1 with TRBJ1-2; D might be TRBD1 (6 bases). The V end was cut by 5 bases, the J end by 5 bases, with 15 bases between. The CDR3 runs to 13 residues. CDR1 is SQVTM, CDR2 ANQGSEA, per germline. CDR3 DNA: TGCAGCGTTCTCAGCCGGGACATTTATGGCTACACCTTC. Translated, it gives CSVLSRDIYGYTF.

J is TRBJ2-1 and V is TRBV18, with 8 bases matching TRBD2. CDR1 is KGHSH and CDR2 is LQKENI in the germline V gene. V lost 0 bases to trimming and J lost 7 bases; unmatched junction nucleotides: 8. The CDR3 runs 16 residues. The CDR3 bases are TGTGCCAGCTCACCACCGAATAGCGGGAATAGTAATGAGCAGTTCTTC. It encodes CASSPPNSGNSNEQFF. Drawing the rest from reference TRBV18 and TRBJ2-1, the complete variable domain is NAGVMQNPRHLVRRRGQEARLRCSPMKGHSHVYWYRQLPEEGLKFMVYLQKENIIDESGMPKERFSAEFPKEGPSILRIQQVVRGDSAAYFCASSPPNSGNSNEQFFGPGTRLTVL.